A single sample gave rise to the 14 T cell receptor beta chains below, sequenced in a study of T cell responses to AZD1222 COVID-19 vaccine. The data were produced by immunoSEQ multiplex PCR, yet TCRdb's version contains in-frame clones alone and is incomplete. The top ten clones hold roughly 8.9% of a sample with about 120,000 clones, about 90% of them seen once. This sample comprised peripheral blood, obtained on day 0 of AZD1222 vaccination. The source is an adult in good health.

This clone was seen once. The J gene is TRBJ2-6, the V gene TRBV9; TRBD2 matches 13 bases. Looked up from germline, CDR1 is SGDLS and CDR2 is YYNGEE. The CDR3 is 18 amino acids. With 3 bases clipped from V and 4 bases from J, the junction kept 7 bases outside the gene matches. The DNA for the CDR3 is TGTGCCAGCAGCGGAGGACTAGCGGGAGCCCAGGGGGCCAACGTCCTGACTTTC. As protein: CASSGGLAGAQGANVLTF.

The chain uses TRBV10-2 and TRBJ2-5, with D tentatively TRBD1 or TRBD2 (5 bases each). CDR1 is WSHSY, CDR2 SAAADI, per germline. V dropped 3 bases and J dropped 5 bases, with 13 bases sitting between them. This CDR3 has 14 residues. The CDR3 DNA sequence: TGCGCCAGCAGTGACACGGCAGGGACCGAGACCCAGTACTTC. It translates to CASSDTAGTETQYF.

This chain connects TRBV19 to TRBJ2-3; no definite D call. Trimming shortened V by 5 bases and J by 5 bases, and 5 bases separated the two germline ends. This CDR3 comprises 11 residues. CDR1 is LNHDA, CDR2 SQIVND, per germline (reference sequence). CDR3 in DNA: TGTGCCAGTAGTTCCGGAGATACGCAGTATTTT. Its protein is CASSSGDTQYF.

This clone was found once. The chain links TRBV11-2 to TRBJ1-1; D is possibly TRBD1 (6 bases). This CDR3 has 16 residues. Per the germline V gene, CDR1 is SGHAT and CDR2 is FQNNGV. V was trimmed by 2 bases and J by 1 base, leaving 14 bases between them. This CDR3 is CASSLLGGRTNTEAFF. For the CDR3, the DNA is TGTGCCAGCAGCTTACTTGGGGGGCGGACGAACACTGAAGCTTTCTTT.

The J gene is TRBJ2-3, the V gene TRBV10-1; either TRBD1 or TRBD2 may supply D (5 bases each). The CDR3 is made up of 14 amino acids. V shed 3 bases and J shed 3 bases, with 10 bases lying between them. CDR1 is WNHNN and CDR2 is SYGVQD in the germline V gene (reference sequence). Written as DNA, the CDR3 is TGCGCCAGCAGTGAAGTAGGGACGACAGATACGCAGTATTTT. It translates to CASSEVGTTDTQYF.

The chain carries TRBV19 and TRBJ1-5, with 7 bases lining up with TRBD1. J lost 2 bases, V lost 8 bases, and 3 bases had no gene match. Germline assignment: CDR1 LNHDA and CDR2 SQIVND (reference sequence). The CDR3 sequence is 13 residues long. CDR3: CASDTGGNQPQHF. The DNA of the CDR3 is TGTGCCAGTGACACAGGGGGCAATCAGCCCCAGCATTTT. The full variable domain, with the rest looked up from reference TRBV19 and TRBJ1-5, is DGGITQSPKYLFRKEGQNVTLSCEQNLNHDAMYWYRQDPGQGLRLIYYSQIVNDFQKGDIAEGYSVSREKKESFPLTVTSAQKNPTAFYLCASDTGGNQPQHFGDGTRLSIL.

The V call is TRBV4-1, the J call TRBJ1-2; no clear D. Germline CDR1 and CDR2: MGHRA and YSYEKL. Trimming took off 1 base at V and 1 base at J, with 7 bases between the two ends. The CDR3 runs to 14 residues. The CDR3 spells CASSQGRINYGYTF. The CDR3 coding sequence is TGCGCCAGCAGCCAAGGGAGGATTAACTATGGCTACACCTTC.

This chain uses TRBV5-5 with TRBJ1-6, with D uncertain. Germline CDR1 and CDR2: SGHKS and YYEKEE (reference sequence). With 2 bases removed from V and 8 bases from J, the gap between germline ends came to 8 bases. There are 13 residues in the CDR3. As DNA, the CDR3 is TGTGCCAGCAGCTTCGCCCGGGATTCACCCCTCCACTTT. Translated: CASSFARDSPLHF.

The chain has TRBV7-9 and TRBJ1-4, with 8 bases aligning to TRBD1. CDR1 SEHNR and CDR2 FQNEAQ come from the germline V gene (reference sequence). The ends lost 6 bases at V and 7 bases at J; junction bases unmatched: 4. The CDR3 is 13 amino acids. The CDR3 spells CASRGQGGEKLFF. In DNA, the CDR3 is TGTGCCAGCAGAGGACAGGGAGGTGAAAAACTGTTTTTT.

V is TRBV9 and J is TRBJ1-1, with a weak D call TRBD1 (6 bases). The CDR3 sequence is 14 residues long. The V and J ends lost 0 bases and 5 bases respectively, with 11 bases between them. Germline-derived CDR1 and CDR2 are SGDLS and YYNGEE. In DNA, the CDR3 is TGTGCCAGCAGCGTAGCAGGGGAGGGGACTGAAGCTTTCTTT. Translating gives CASSVAGEGTEAFF.

The rearrangement joins TRBV7-2 to TRBJ1-3; D unclear. V lost 3 bases to trimming and J lost 2 bases, with 11 bases between them. CDR1 and CDR2 from the germline V gene are SGHTA and FQGNSA. The CDR3 extends over 15 amino acids. This chain's CDR3 is CASSFYLGPGNTIYF. The CDR3, as DNA: TGTGCCAGCAGCTTTTACCTGGGCCCTGGAAACACCATATATTTT.

This clone has a single count. This chain links TRBV9 with TRBJ2-5; no firm D call. V lost 0 bases, J lost 3 bases, and 6 bases lay in between. This CDR3 spans 13 amino acids. Per germline, CDR1 SGDLS and CDR2 YYNGEE. DNA for the CDR3: TGTGCCAGCAGCGTAGGGAATAAAGAGACCCAGTACTTC. Its protein is CASSVGNKETQYF.

The CDR3, as DNA: TGTGCCACCAGTGCCAGGAGGGGGCTTGGGCGGGGGGCGACAGATACGCAGTATTTT. This encodes CATSARRGLGRGATDTQYF. The V gene is TRBV24-1, the J gene TRBJ2-3, with D perhaps TRBD2 (8 bases). The V and J ends lost 5 bases and 3 bases respectively, with 26 bases between them. The germline V gene encodes CDR1 KGHDR and CDR2 SFDVKD. The CDR3 covers 19 residues.

The chain employs TRBV6-6 and TRBJ2-7, with D unclear. Germline V gene lookup returns CDR1 MNHNY and CDR2 SVGAGI (reference sequence). V shed 0 bases and J shed 2 bases, with 5 bases lying between them. The CDR3 extends over 13 amino acids. DNA for the CDR3: TGTGCCAGCAGTTACTCGTCAGCCTACGAGCAGTACTTC. Translating it yields CASSYSSAYEQYF.